This TCR beta chain was captured in a study of CD8+CD57+ T cells in acquired aplastic anemia. At the level of the study: Mean DNA quantity obtained from sorted CD4+ and CD8+ cells was 2.5 to 4 ug.

The CDR3 loop spans 15 amino acids. Germline lookup yields CDR1 SNHLY and CDR2 FYNNEI. V was clipped by 4 bases and J by 4 bases; unmatched bases: 6. For this clonotype: Its target is not known.

General study findings and limits: Found in both controls and patients were around 30 CD8+ CDR3 sequences.

The TCR beta profiling, which covered VDJ combination and CDR3 sequence, was carried out using genomic DNA as the template. TCRdb re-called the reads with MiXCR, one entry per CDR3 protein. The table records approximately 160,000 distinct CDR3 sequences, approximately 44% of them present only once. The TCR originated in a human donor in good health. V gene TRBV2 combines with J gene TRBJ2-3; 9 bases fit TRBD2. The specimen was sorted CD4+, CD8+, or CD8+CD57+ T cells (not recorded which) from PBMCs. DNA of the CDR3: TGTGCCAGCAGTGTCGGGACTAGCCCCGCAGATACGCAGTATTTT. Its protein is CASSVGTSPADTQYF.